One sample yielded the 28 T cell receptor beta chains listed below, sequenced in a study of graft-versus-host responses after intestinal transplantation. This table comes from immunoSEQ multiplex PCR, and its TCRdb copy is limited to in-frame clones, with some not included. The table records about 98,000 clones, roughly 88% of them present only once. Sequencing was performed on PBMCs, taken 255 days after intestinal transplant. The receptor set was obtained from a human patient who received an intestinal transplant, so some T cells may come from the graft donor.

V gene TRBV19 combines with J gene TRBJ2-2, with TRBD2 identical over 11 bases. CDR1 LNHDA and CDR2 SQIVND come from the germline V gene (reference sequence). This CDR3 comprises 18 residues. V lost 3 bases, J lost 4 bases, and 10 bases stayed unmatched. The CDR3 DNA sequence: TGTGCCAGTAGTATTGCACTAGCGGGAGTGGTTAGCACCGGGGAGCTGTTTTTT. Protein sequence: CASSIALAGVVSTGELFF.

The chain has TRBV29-1 and TRBJ2-7; D might be TRBD1 (5 bases). Looked up from germline, CDR1 is SQVTM and CDR2 is ANQGSEA. The CDR3 covers 13 residues. V was shortened by 1 base and J by 4 bases, with 11 bases between the two germline ends. The CDR3 spells CSVEGPQGYEQYF. For the CDR3, the DNA is TGCAGCGTTGAAGGTCCCCAGGGATACGAGCAGTACTTC.

This clone has a single count. The V call is TRBV28, the J call TRBJ1-2, with no clear D. V shed 2 bases and J shed 3 bases, with 13 bases lying between them. Germline V gene sequence: CDR1 MDHEN, CDR2 SYDVKM. This CDR3 region has 15 residues. CDR3 amino acids: CASSLTRRSDYGYTF. The DNA for the CDR3 is TGTGCCAGCAGTTTAACGAGACGGAGCGACTATGGCTACACCTTC.

The sample holds a few counts of this clone. The chain links TRBV6-5 to TRBJ2-4; D perhaps matches TRBD1 (6 bases). Per germline, CDR1 MNHEY and CDR2 SVGAGI. The V and J ends lost 6 bases and 1 base respectively, with 13 bases between them. The CDR3 has 15 residues. CDR3 bases: TGTGCCAGCAGCCCTACCCAGGGGGCCAAAAACATTCAGTACTTC. Amino acids: CASSPTQGAKNIQYF.

The chain combines TRBV6-1 with TRBJ2-7; D is perhaps TRBD1 (5 bases). Looked up from germline, CDR1 is MNHNS and CDR2 is SASEGT. Trimming took 2 bases from V and 3 from J, leaving 8 bases between them. The CDR3 runs 13 residues. This CDR3 reads CASSEQDIYEQYF. The CDR3 DNA is TGTGCCAGCAGTGAACAGGACATCTACGAGCAGTACTTC.

CDR3 coding DNA: TGTGCCAGCAGCTTGGCCTCGTCTTACTACAATGAGCAGTTCTTC. Translated, it gives CASSLASSYYNEQFF. This chain connects TRBV5-6 to TRBJ2-1; D gene uncertain. V was shortened by 0 bases and J by 3 bases, with 10 bases between the two germline ends. The germline CDR1 and CDR2 sequences are SGHDT and YYEEEE. CDR3 size: 15 residues.

V and J are TRBV4-1 and TRBJ1-5; the match to TRBD1 covers 10 bases. V shed 3 bases, J shed 1 base, and the junction held 6 bases outside the gene matches. This CDR3 is 17 amino acids long. Germline-derived CDR1 and CDR2 are MGHRA and YSYEKL. CDR3 protein: CASSHPRDRGSNQPQHF. As DNA, the CDR3 is TGCGCCAGCAGCCACCCCCGGGACAGGGGAAGCAATCAGCCCCAGCATTTT.

The chain links TRBV5-1 to TRBJ2-1, with TRBD1 matching 9 bases. Per germline, CDR1 SGHRS and CDR2 YFSETQ. This CDR3 spans 16 amino acids. V lost 2 bases to trimming and J lost 3 bases; unmatched junction nucleotides: 6. The CDR3 DNA reads TGCGCCAGCAGCTTCGAGGGACAGGGCCACTACAATGAGCAGTTCTTC. It translates to CASSFEGQGHYNEQFF.

This clone was seen a single time. The CDR3 DNA follows: TGTGCCACCAGCGAACACCTGAACACTGAAGCTTTCTTT. As protein: CATSEHLNTEAFF. The rearrangement joins TRBV19 to TRBJ1-1; D is undetermined. This CDR3 is 13 amino acids long. V shed 10 bases and J shed 0 bases, with 12 bases lying between them. The germline V gene has CDR1 LNHDA and CDR2 SQIVND (reference sequence).

The rearrangement links TRBV5-1 to TRBJ2-7; 10 bases match TRBD1. The CDR3 is 14 residues long. J was trimmed by 6 bases and V by 2 bases; bases with no gene match: 5. Per germline, CDR1 SGHRS and CDR2 YFSETQ. The CDR3 DNA follows: TGCGCCAGCAGCTTCGACAGGGGGCTGGGCGAGCAGTACTTC. Protein sequence: CASSFDRGLGEQYF.

The chain carries TRBV5-1 and TRBJ2-7; TRBD1 is a possible D gene (6 bases). Trimming took off 4 bases at V and 5 bases at J, with 13 bases between the two ends. The CDR3 contains 13 residues. From germline, CDR1 is SGHRS and CDR2 YFSETQ. DNA of the CDR3: TGCGCCAGCAGCCTGGACAGTTCCGACGAGCAGTACTTC. Encoded protein: CASSLDSSDEQYF.

This rearrangement joins TRBV5-6 to TRBJ2-1; D uncertain. V lost 0 bases and J lost 0, with 10 bases in between. This CDR3 has 16 amino acids. Germline CDR1 and CDR2: SGHDT and YYEEEE. The CDR3 reads CASSLGLSSSYNEQFF. In DNA, the CDR3 is TGTGCCAGCAGCTTGGGGCTATCCAGCTCCTACAATGAGCAGTTCTTC.

V gene TRBV7-2 combines with J gene TRBJ1-6, with 7 bases identical to TRBD1. After removal of 5 bases from V and 7 bases from J, the junction contained 8 bases not matched to a gene. Germline assignment: CDR1 SGHTA and CDR2 FQGNSA. This CDR3 is 15 amino acids long. The CDR3 sequence: CASSAQGVGNSPLHF. CDR3 sequence (DNA): TGTGCCAGCAGCGCCCAGGGGGTCGGGAATTCACCCCTCCACTTT.

The chain uses TRBV9 and TRBJ1-4; tentatively, D is TRBD1 (5 bases). V was pared by 2 bases and J by 7 bases, with 12 bases between. Germline assignment: CDR1 SGDLS and CDR2 YYNGEE. This CDR3 is 14 amino acids long. Here the CDR3 reads CASSVGGGSEKLFF. The CDR3 nucleotides are TGTGCCAGCAGCGTCGGGGGAGGGAGTGAAAAACTGTTTTTT.

The chain carries TRBV11-2 and TRBJ2-7; TRBD1 matches at 10 bases. V gave up 5 bases and J gave up 4 bases; unmatched junction bases: 8. In germline, CDR1 is SGHAT, CDR2 FQNNGV. The CDR3 contains 15 residues. The CDR3 is CASSRLGTGDYEQYF. The CDR3 coding sequence is TGTGCCAGCAGCCGCCTCGGGACAGGGGATTACGAGCAGTACTTC.

The chain has TRBV7-9 and TRBJ2-2; 10 bases match TRBD1. Germline CDR1 reads SEHNR; CDR2 reads FQNEAQ (reference sequence). Trimming at V came to 6 bases and at J to 5 bases, leaving 9 bases not matched to a gene. This CDR3 is built from 16 residues. CDR3 region: CASRRPGTGVTGELFF. CDR3 coding DNA: TGTGCCAGCAGGCGCCCCGGGACAGGGGTTACCGGGGAGCTGTTTTTT. The entire variable domain, with the rest obtained from reference TRBV7-9 and TRBJ2-2, is as follows: DTGVSQNPRHKITKRGQNVTFRCDPISEHNRLYWYRQTLGQGPEFLTYFQNEAQLEKSRLLSDRFSAERPKGSFSTLEIQRTEQGDSAMYLCASRRPGTGVTGELFFGEGSRLTVL.

The V gene is TRBV10-3, the J gene TRBJ2-7; TRBD1 is a possible D gene (5 bases). Germline-derived CDR1 and CDR2 are ENHRY and SYGVKD. Trimming stripped 3 bases from V and 7 bases from J, with 19 bases between. The CDR3 is 15 residues long. The DNA for the CDR3 is TGTGCCATCAGTGATCCTAAGTCTGGGGCGAGGGAGCAGTACTTC. Encoded protein: CAISDPKSGAREQYF.

This chain connects TRBV6-1 to TRBJ1-1; D remains ambiguous. The germline V gene has CDR1 MNHNS and CDR2 SASEGT. Trimming removed 3 bases from V and 4 bases from J, with 15 bases in between. The CDR3 has 15 amino acids. The CDR3 protein is CASSEGFGRATEAFF. The CDR3 nucleotides are TGTGCCAGCAGTGAGGGCTTTGGGAGGGCCACTGAAGCTTTCTTT.

V usage is TRBV29-1 and J usage is TRBJ2-5; 11 bases fit TRBD1. The V segment lost 3 bases and the J segment 3 bases; nucleotides outside the gene matches: 9. This CDR3 has 16 residues. Per the germline V gene, CDR1 is SQVTM and CDR2 is ANQGSEA. CDR3 amino acids: CSVDGMGQGVEETQYF. In nucleotides, the CDR3 is TGCAGCGTTGATGGGATGGGACAGGGGGTGGAAGAGACCCAGTACTTC.

This clone was observed a single time. The chain carries TRBV5-1 and TRBJ1-1; no definite D call. Germline values: CDR1 SGHRS, CDR2 YFSETQ. Trimming stripped 1 base from V and 5 bases from J, with 9 bases between. The CDR3 loop spans 13 amino acids. The CDR3 loop reads CASSLLGGTEAFF. DNA for the CDR3: TGCGCCAGCAGCTTGTTGGGAGGGACTGAAGCTTTCTTT.

This clone was seen only a few times. The V call is TRBV19, the J call TRBJ2-1, with 8 bases that match TRBD2. The V and J ends lost 2 bases and 5 bases, in that order; junction bases with no gene match: 2. The CDR3 is 14 residues long. Germline CDR1 is LNHDA and CDR2 is SQIVND (reference sequence). This CDR3 is CASSILAGDNEQFF. In DNA form, the CDR3 reads TGTGCCAGTAGTATACTAGCGGGTGACAATGAGCAGTTCTTC.

This clone was seen once. The chain links TRBV9 to TRBJ1-4; no definite D call. The V and J ends lost 0 bases and 8 bases respectively, with 17 bases between them. Germline V gene data show CDR1 as SGDLS and CDR2 as YYNGEE. The CDR3 spans 16 residues. DNA for the CDR3: TGTGCCAGCAGCGTAGTTCATGGCCCCTGGAGGGAAAAACTGTTTTTT. Translating gives CASSVVHGPWREKLFF.

The chain combines TRBV7-2 with TRBJ1-1; the D gene is possibly TRBD1 (5 bases). V gave up 2 bases and J gave up 11 bases, with 18 bases separating them. CDR1 is SGHTA and CDR2 is FQGNSA in the germline V gene. This CDR3 has 14 amino acids. CDR3 region: CASSLRTGREGAFF. The CDR3 DNA reads TGTGCCAGCAGCTTAAGAACAGGTCGCGAGGGGGCTTTCTTT.

The CDR3 is CASSITGTTHSYEQYF. CDR3 sequence (DNA): TGTGCCAGTAGTATCACCGGGACTACTCACTCCTACGAGCAGTACTTC. This chain links TRBV19 with TRBJ2-7, with TRBD2 matching over 7 bases. The J segment lost 0 bases and the V segment lost 3 bases, leaving 8 bases of the junction unmatched. The germline gives CDR1 LNHDA, CDR2 SQIVND (reference sequence). The CDR3 has 16 amino acids.

DNA of the CDR3: TGTGCCAGCAGCTTCGGGACCTCCTACAATGAGCAGTTCTTC. Its protein product is CASSFGTSYNEQFF. This chain links TRBV7-8 with TRBJ2-1, with D perhaps matching TRBD1 or TRBD2 (5 bases each). The CDR3 contains 14 residues. Germline values: CDR1 SGHVS, CDR2 FQNEAQ. V lost 3 bases and J lost 0, with 6 bases in between.

The chain recombines TRBV27 with TRBJ2-1; the D gene is possibly TRBD1 (6 bases). The CDR3 extends over 14 amino acids. Germline V CDR1 and CDR2: MNHEY, SMNVEV (reference sequence). The ends were cut back, 7 bases at V and 7 bases at J, with 17 bases in the middle. The CDR3 region is CASTPRTQGNEQFF. The CDR3 DNA is TGTGCCAGCACCCCTAGAACACAGGGAAATGAGCAGTTCTTC.

The chain recombines TRBV29-1 with TRBJ2-2; the match to TRBD2 covers 7 bases. The length of the CDR3 is 16 residues. CDR1 is SQVTM, CDR2 ANQGSEA, per germline. V was pared by 5 bases and J by 6 bases, with 15 bases of the junction left unmatched. Here the CDR3 DNA reads TGCAGCGTTTCGGTTTGGGGGGGGAGGAATTCCGGGGAGCTGTTTTTT. Translating gives CSVSVWGGRNSGELFF.

This chain connects TRBV2 to TRBJ1-1; TRBD1 might be the D (6 bases). The germline V and J ends were trimmed by 4 bases and 2 bases, with 11 bases remaining between them. This CDR3 is built from 14 residues. Germline lookup yields CDR1 SNHLY and CDR2 FYNNEI. CDR3 bases: TGTGCCAGCAGTGTTGCAGGGGAAAACACTGAAGCTTTCTTT. Its protein product is CASSVAGENTEAFF.